This TCR beta chain originates from a study of tumor-infiltrating lymphocytes in localized non-small cell lung cancer. This CDR3 is built from 14 residues. V shed 4 bases and J shed 1 base, with 11 bases lying between them. The germline CDR1 and CDR2 sequences are SGHKS and YYEKEE (reference sequence). Using immunoSEQ multiplex PCR, the repertoire was profiled, and TCRdb retains in-frame clones only, with some absent. Of about 6,400 clones in the sample, roughly 74% are singletons; the top ten hold approximately 14%. As for this clone: What it binds is not known.

Study results and limitations: No T-cell fraction difference was seen between IM1 and IM2 tumors. Technical variation could not be separated from intratumor heterogeneity here. Only some patients had TCR sequencing, depending on available tissue.

Source material: lung tumor tissue. This chain uses TRBV5-5 with TRBJ1-1; no definite D call. The receptor was derived from a human donor with non-small cell lung cancer. The CDR3 protein is CASSTTSANTEAFF. The CDR3 nucleotides read TGTGCCAGCAGCACAACTTCAGCGAACACTGAAGCTTTCTTT.